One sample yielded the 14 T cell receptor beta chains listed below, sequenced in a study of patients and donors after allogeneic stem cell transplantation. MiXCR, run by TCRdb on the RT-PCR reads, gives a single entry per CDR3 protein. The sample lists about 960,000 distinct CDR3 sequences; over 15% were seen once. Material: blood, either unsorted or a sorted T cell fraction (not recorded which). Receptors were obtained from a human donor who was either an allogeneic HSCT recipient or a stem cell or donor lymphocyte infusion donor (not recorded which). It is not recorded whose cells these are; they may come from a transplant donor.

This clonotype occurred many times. The CDR3 sequence: CASSPTTQGSNYGYTF. CDR3 coding DNA: TGTGCCAGCAGTCCCACAACACAAGGAAGTAACTATGGCTACACCTTC. The J gene is TRBJ1-2, the V gene TRBV12-3 or TRBV12-4; D not resolved. V was shortened by 5 bases and J by 1 base, with 17 bases between the two germline ends. There are 16 residues in the CDR3.

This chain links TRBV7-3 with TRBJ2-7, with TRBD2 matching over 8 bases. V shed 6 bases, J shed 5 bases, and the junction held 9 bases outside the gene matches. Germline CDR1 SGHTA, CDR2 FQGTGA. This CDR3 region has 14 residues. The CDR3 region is CASSPAGGRNEQYF. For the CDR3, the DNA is TGTGCCAGCAGTCCCGCGGGGGGCCGGAACGAGCAGTACTTC.

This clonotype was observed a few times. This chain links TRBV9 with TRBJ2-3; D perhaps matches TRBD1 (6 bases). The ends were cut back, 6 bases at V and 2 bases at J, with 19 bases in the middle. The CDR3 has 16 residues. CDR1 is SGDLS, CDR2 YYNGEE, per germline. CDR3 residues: CASTAFSGQLTDTQYF. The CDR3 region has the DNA TGTGCCAGCACCGCCTTTTCGGGACAACTCACAGATACGCAGTATTTT.

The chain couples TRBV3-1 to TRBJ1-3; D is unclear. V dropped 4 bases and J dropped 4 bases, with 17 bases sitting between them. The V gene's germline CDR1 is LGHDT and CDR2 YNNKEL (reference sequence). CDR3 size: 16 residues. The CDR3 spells CASSRSAPRGGNTIYF. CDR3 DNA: TGTGCCAGCAGCCGTAGTGCCCCTAGAGGGGGAAACACCATATATTTT.

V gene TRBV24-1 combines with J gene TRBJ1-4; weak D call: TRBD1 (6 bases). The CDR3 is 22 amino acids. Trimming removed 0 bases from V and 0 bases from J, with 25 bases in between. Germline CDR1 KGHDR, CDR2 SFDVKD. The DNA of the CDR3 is TGTGCCACCAGTGATTTGCTTCCCCTCTCGCAGGGGAATAAGGCAACTAATGAAAAACTGTTTTTT. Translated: CATSDLLPLSQGNKATNEKLFF.

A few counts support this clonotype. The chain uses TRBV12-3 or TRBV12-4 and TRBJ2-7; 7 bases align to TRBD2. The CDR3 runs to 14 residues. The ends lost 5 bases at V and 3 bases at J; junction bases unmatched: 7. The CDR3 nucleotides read TGTGCCAGCAGTCCCCCGGGACTATACTACGAGCAGTACTTC. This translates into CASSPPGLYYEQYF.

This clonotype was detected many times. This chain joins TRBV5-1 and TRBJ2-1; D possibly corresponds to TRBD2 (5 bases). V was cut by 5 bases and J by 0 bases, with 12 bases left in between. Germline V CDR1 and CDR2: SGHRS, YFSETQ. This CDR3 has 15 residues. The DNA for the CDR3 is TGCGCCAGCAGACTAAGCGGAAGCTCCTACAATGAGCAGTTCTTC. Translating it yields CASRLSGSSYNEQFF.

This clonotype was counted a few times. The CDR3 loop is CASRAGGGTDTQYF. The DNA of the CDR3 is TGCGCCAGCAGAGCGGGAGGTGGTACAGATACGCAGTATTTT. This sequence joins TRBV5-1 and TRBJ2-3; TRBD2 agrees at 9 bases. CDR1 is SGHRS, CDR2 YFSETQ, per germline. The CDR3 runs to 14 residues. J lost 3 bases, V lost 5 bases, and 4 bases had no gene match.

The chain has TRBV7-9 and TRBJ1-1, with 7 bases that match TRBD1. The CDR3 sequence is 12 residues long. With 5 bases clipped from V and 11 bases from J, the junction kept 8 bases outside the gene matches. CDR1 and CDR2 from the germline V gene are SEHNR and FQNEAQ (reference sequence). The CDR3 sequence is CASSPNTGVAFF. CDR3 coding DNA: TGTGCCAGCAGCCCAAATACAGGGGTCGCTTTCTTT.

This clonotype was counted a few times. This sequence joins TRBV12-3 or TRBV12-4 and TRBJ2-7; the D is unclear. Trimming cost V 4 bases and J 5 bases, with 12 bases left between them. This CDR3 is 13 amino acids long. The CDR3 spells CASSSRRRNEQYF. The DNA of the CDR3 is TGTGCCAGCAGTTCCCGAAGGCGGAACGAGCAGTACTTC.

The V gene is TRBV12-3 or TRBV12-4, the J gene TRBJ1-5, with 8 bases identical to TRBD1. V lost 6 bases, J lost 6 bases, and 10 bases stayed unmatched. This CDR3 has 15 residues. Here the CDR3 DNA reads TGTGCCAGCAGCGCGATGACAGGGGAGAGTCAGCCCCAGCATTTT. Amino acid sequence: CASSAMTGESQPQHF.

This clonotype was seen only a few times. CDR3 nucleotide sequence: TGCAGTGCTAGGGACAGTGGGAACACCATATATTTT. Residues: CSARDSGNTIYF. The V gene is TRBV20-1, the J gene TRBJ1-3; TRBD1 might be the D (6 bases). The V and J ends lost 3 bases and 7 bases respectively, with 10 bases between them. Germline V lookup: CDR1 DFQATT, CDR2 SNEGSKA (reference sequence). This CDR3 region has 12 residues.

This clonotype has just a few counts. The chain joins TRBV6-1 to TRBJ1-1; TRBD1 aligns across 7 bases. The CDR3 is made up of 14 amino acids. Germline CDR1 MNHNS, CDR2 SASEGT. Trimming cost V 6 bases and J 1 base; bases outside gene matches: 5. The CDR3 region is CASRPGQKNTEAFF. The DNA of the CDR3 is TGTGCCAGCAGACCGGGACAGAAGAACACTGAAGCTTTCTTT.

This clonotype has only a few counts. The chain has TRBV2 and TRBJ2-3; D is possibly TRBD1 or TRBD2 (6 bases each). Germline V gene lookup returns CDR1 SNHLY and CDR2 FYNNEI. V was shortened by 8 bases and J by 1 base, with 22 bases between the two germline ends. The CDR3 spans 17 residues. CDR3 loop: CASRRGGMMPRTDTQYF. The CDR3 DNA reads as TGTGCCAGCCGACGAGGGGGGATGATGCCCCGCACAGATACGCAGTATTTT.